The 6 T cell receptor beta chains below all came from one sample that was sequenced in a study of human T cells and chemical hapten exposure. Time point: patch test 1, 2 weeks after DPC sensitization. Treatment noted: therapeutic diphenylcyclopropenone sensitization with weekly scalp DPC. TCRdb reanalysed the RACE reads using MiXCR and keeps one entry per CDR3 protein. Of about 99,000 distinct CDR3 sequences in the sample, around 12% were seen once. The specimen comprised whole blood, sampled in connection with sensitization to the hapten diphenylcyclopropenone (DPC). The receptors originated from a woman between 40 and 50 years old with alopecia areata. Some clones in this sample may be carry-over from other donors' samples.

This clonotype was detected only a few times. This chain uses TRBV28 with TRBJ2-3, with 8 bases that match TRBD1. The CDR3 sequence is 14 residues long. The germline CDR1 and CDR2 sequences are MDHEN and SYDVKM. J gave up 8 bases and V 7 bases, and 11 bases lay outside the gene matches. The CDR3 sequence: CASKPWTGRATQYF. The DNA of the CDR3 is TGTGCCAGCAAGCCCTGGACAGGGCGGGCTACGCAGTATTTT.

The V gene is TRBV12-3 or TRBV12-4, the J gene TRBJ2-7, with 8 bases fitting TRBD1. Trimming took 6 bases from V and 6 from J; bases not matched to a gene: 10. The CDR3 contains 14 residues. CDR3 loop: CASSHGQGPIEQYF. The CDR3 DNA sequence: TGTGCCAGCAGCCACGGACAGGGCCCCATCGAGCAGTACTTC.

This clonotype has a count of ten or more. The chain recombines TRBV7-2 with TRBJ2-5; 9 bases map to TRBD2. This CDR3 has 15 amino acids. Germline V CDR1 and CDR2: SGHTA, FQGNSA. The V segment lost 4 bases and the J segment 6 bases; nucleotides outside the gene matches: 9. The CDR3 nucleotides are TGTGCCAGCAGCTCCCCCGGACTAGCGAGAAAGACCCAGTACTTC. Translation gives CASSSPGLARKTQYF.

This clonotype was seen many times. The rearrangement links TRBV7-3 to TRBJ2-3; D is perhaps TRBD2 (5 bases). V was trimmed by 5 bases and J by 5 bases, leaving 11 bases between them. CDR1 and CDR2 (germline): SGHTA, FQGTGA. The CDR3 extends over 13 amino acids. The CDR3 loop reads CASSPNEGDTQYF. The CDR3 region has the DNA TGTGCCAGCAGCCCAAACGAGGGAGATACGCAGTATTTT. Combining the CDR3 with reference TRBV7-3 and TRBJ2-3 gives the whole variable domain GAGVSQTPSNKVTEKGKYVELRCDPISGHTALYWYRQSLGQGPEFLIYFQGTGAADDSGLPNDRFFAVRPEGSVSTLKIQRTERGDSAVYLCASSPNEGDTQYFGPGTRLTVL.

The CDR3 loop is CASSQDRGPSYGYTF. The CDR3 DNA follows: TGCGCCAGCAGCCAAGACAGGGGCCCGAGCTATGGCTACACCTTC. This chain connects TRBV4-3 to TRBJ1-2; D possibly corresponds to TRBD1 (6 bases). The CDR3 is 15 residues long. Germline V gives CDR1 LGHNA, CDR2 YSLEER. The V gene lost 0 bases and the J gene lost 4 bases, with 12 bases spanning the gap.

This clonotype was seen many times. The J gene is TRBJ2-3, the V gene TRBV30, with D hard to call. From germline, CDR1 is GTSNPN and CDR2 SVGIG (reference sequence). V was shortened by 1 base and J by 2 bases, with 13 bases between the two germline ends. The CDR3 sequence is 15 residues long. The CDR3 coding sequence is TGTGCCTGGAGTGCCTTCGGCAACCCCACAGATACGCAGTATTTT. It translates to CAWSAFGNPTDTQYF.